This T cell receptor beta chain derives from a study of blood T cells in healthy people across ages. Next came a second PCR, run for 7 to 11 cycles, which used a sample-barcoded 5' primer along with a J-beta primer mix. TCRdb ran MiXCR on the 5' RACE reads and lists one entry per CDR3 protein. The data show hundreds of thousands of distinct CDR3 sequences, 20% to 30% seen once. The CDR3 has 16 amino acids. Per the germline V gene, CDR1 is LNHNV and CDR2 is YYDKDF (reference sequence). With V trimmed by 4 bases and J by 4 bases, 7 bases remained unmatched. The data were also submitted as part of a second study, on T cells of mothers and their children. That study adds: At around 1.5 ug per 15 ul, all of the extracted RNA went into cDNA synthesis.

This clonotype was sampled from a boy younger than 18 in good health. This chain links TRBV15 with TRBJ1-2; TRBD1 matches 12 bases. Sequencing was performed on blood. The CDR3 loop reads CATSIRDRGQGYGYTF. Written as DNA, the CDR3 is TGTGCCACCAGCATACGGGACAGGGGGCAGGGCTATGGCTACACCTTC.